Shown below are 10 T cell receptor beta chains from a single sample sequenced in a study of T cell changes during pregnancy in multiple sclerosis. TCRdb keeps only in-frame clones here, not all; method: immunoSEQ multiplex PCR. The sample holds some 77,000 clones, approximately 90% seen once. Source: peripheral blood, taken before pregnancy. The receptors derive from a female donor with multiple sclerosis, enrolled in a pregnancy study.

This chain uses TRBV5-6 with TRBJ2-4, with TRBD1 identical over 10 bases. CDR1 and CDR2 (germline): SGHDT, YYEEEE. The CDR3 has 16 amino acids. With V trimmed by 0 bases and J by 1 base, 1 base remained unmatched. The CDR3 region is CASSLGTGGAKNIQYF. The CDR3 DNA reads TGTGCCAGCAGCTTGGGGACAGGGGGGGCCAAAAACATTCAGTACTTC.

V usage is TRBV7-3 and J usage is TRBJ1-2; D is perhaps TRBD1 (6 bases). Germline V CDR1 and CDR2: SGHTA, FQGTGA. The CDR3 has 15 residues. Trimming shortened V by 5 bases and J by 7 bases, and 20 bases separated the two germline ends. The CDR3 nucleotides are TGTGCCAGCAGCCCCTACGCCGGGACACCAAGTGGCTACACCTTC. Translation gives CASSPYAGTPSGYTF.

This sequence joins TRBV18 and TRBJ2-3, with D perhaps matching TRBD1 (6 bases). With 5 bases removed from V and 1 base from J, the gap between germline ends came to 13 bases. The CDR3 extends over 15 amino acids. CDR1 and CDR2 from the germline V gene are KGHSH and LQKENI. DNA of the CDR3: TGTGCCAGCTCAGGGTGGACAGAGCGCACAGATACGCAGTATTTT. Translating it yields CASSGWTERTDTQYF.

This clone was counted a single time. This chain links TRBV5-1 with TRBJ2-7; D might be TRBD1 (6 bases). CDR1 is SGHRS and CDR2 is YFSETQ in the germline V gene. V lost 0 bases and J lost 2, with 18 bases in between. The CDR3 sequence is 17 residues long. CDR3 bases: TGCGCCAGCAGCTTGGACCCCCAGGGGATTATTACCTACGAGCAGTACTTC. It specifies CASSLDPQGIITYEQYF.

The rearrangement joins TRBV7-9 to TRBJ2-7; TRBD1 matches at 7 bases. The V gene's germline CDR1 is SEHNR and CDR2 FQNEAQ (reference sequence). The J segment lost 2 bases and the V segment lost 5 bases, leaving 12 bases of the junction unmatched. This CDR3 comprises 16 residues. The CDR3 is CASSPFIGTVTYEQYF. In DNA form, the CDR3 reads TGTGCCAGCAGCCCCTTCATCGGGACAGTAACCTACGAGCAGTACTTC.

The chain carries TRBV2 and TRBJ2-2, with D perhaps matching TRBD1 (6 bases). V dropped 6 bases and J dropped 0 bases, with 14 bases sitting between them. The CDR3 contains 16 residues. From germline, CDR1 is SNHLY and CDR2 FYNNEI. CDR3 amino acids: CASSPPDRTNTGELFF. CDR3 in DNA: TGTGCCAGCAGCCCTCCCGACAGGACGAACACCGGGGAGCTGTTTTTT.

The count of this clone is one. The V call is TRBV30, the J call TRBJ2-6; D call uncertain. CDR1 is GTSNPN, CDR2 SVGIG, per germline (reference sequence). The CDR3 totals 13 residues. The V end was cut by 7 bases, the J end by 0 bases, with 7 bases between. The CDR3 bases are TGTGCCTCCCAGGTCTCTGGGGCCAACGTCCTGACTTTC. Translation gives CASQVSGANVLTF.

The chain employs TRBV10-3 and TRBJ2-5, with 8 nucleotides matching TRBD2. This CDR3 has 16 residues. Germline CDR1 ENHRY, CDR2 SYGVKD. After removal of 0 bases from V and 4 bases from J, the junction contained 7 bases not matched to a gene. The CDR3 region is CAISESGGGPSETQYF. DNA of the CDR3: TGTGCCATCAGTGAGTCAGGCGGGGGGCCCTCAGAGACCCAGTACTTC.

The chain joins TRBV19 to TRBJ2-1; 11 bases fit TRBD1. Per the germline V gene, CDR1 is LNHDA and CDR2 is SQIVND (reference sequence). Losses at the gene ends were 6 bases for V and 9 bases for J; bases not matched to a gene: 10. The CDR3 is made up of 15 amino acids. CDR3 sequence: CASRPGTGGITEQFF. The CDR3 DNA follows: TGTGCCAGTAGGCCCGGGACAGGGGGGATTACTGAGCAGTTCTTC.

The chain combines TRBV10-2 with TRBJ2-1; a possible D gene is TRBD1 (6 bases). CDR1 and CDR2 from the germline V gene are WSHSY and SAAADI. The CDR3 runs to 13 residues. The V end was cut by 8 bases, the J end by 6 bases, with 14 bases between. In DNA form, the CDR3 reads TGCGCCAGCGGAGAACAGGGATTCAATGAGCAGTTCTTC. Its protein is CASGEQGFNEQFF.